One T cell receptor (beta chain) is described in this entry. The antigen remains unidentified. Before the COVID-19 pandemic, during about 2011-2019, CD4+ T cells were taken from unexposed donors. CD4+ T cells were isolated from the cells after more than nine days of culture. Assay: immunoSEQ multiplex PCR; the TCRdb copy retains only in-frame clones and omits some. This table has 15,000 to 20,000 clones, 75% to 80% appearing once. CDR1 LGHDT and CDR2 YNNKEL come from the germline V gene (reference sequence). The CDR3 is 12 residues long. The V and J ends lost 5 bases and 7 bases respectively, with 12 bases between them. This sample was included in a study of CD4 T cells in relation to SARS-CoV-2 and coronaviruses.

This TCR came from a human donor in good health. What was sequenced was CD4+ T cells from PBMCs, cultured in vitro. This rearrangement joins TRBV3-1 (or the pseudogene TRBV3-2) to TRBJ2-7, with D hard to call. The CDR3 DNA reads TGTGCCAGCAGCACACCGGGTGGTGAGCAGTACTTC. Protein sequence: CASSTPGGEQYF.